This T cell receptor beta chain was sequenced during a study of identical twins listed by TCRdb under 2016. Turning to the overall study: The study deep-sequenced TCR alpha and beta repertoires from monozygotic twins, unrelated adults of various ages and cord blood to test whether fetal clonotypes persist. To rule out contamination, the twin experiments were replicated at different times with different library preparation protocols.

All donors were healthy Caucasians. General conclusions and limits of the study: Out-of-frame TCR alpha sharing in monozygotic twins was systematically underestimated by recombination models, whereas sharing between unrelated individuals was in agreement with the recombination models. Conclusions relied on cross-sectional statistical analysis, since the same donors could not be followed over many years. Fewer insertions were carried by abundant cord blood beta clonotypes; a weaker similar trend was observed in young adult naive repertoires, while no such trend was observed in memory repertoires. Zero-insertion analyses could be partly confounded by invariant T cells such as MAIT and iNKT, though diverse VJ usage argued against such confounding for most clonotypes. Excess twin sharing in beta out-of-frame sequences was weaker because fewer shared sequences lowered the signal-to-noise ratio. Compared with coincidental sharing between unrelated individuals, out-of-frame TCR alpha sequences shared between twins showed an excess of sequences with low generation probability.

Concerning this clonotype: Its target antigen remains unknown. An end of the junction does not agree with germline; a read error may underlie this.

The library came from 5' RACE. For sequencing, an Illumina HiSeq 2000 was employed. A universal primer binding site was introduced by template switching, and a unique molecular identifier was present in the final cDNA, enabling accurate counting of TCR cDNA molecules. Specific primers in the conserved constant-segment region were used to synthesize first-strand cDNA for TCR alpha and beta chains. To control for contamination, each cDNA library was double barcoded with a SMART-Mk sample barcode plus Illumina barcodes. TruSeq adapter sequences, together with Illumina sample barcodes, were added in two successive PCR steps. The TCR alpha and beta cDNA libraries were sequenced on the Illumina HiSeq platform using custom primers. The original methods were these. MiGEC processed the raw reads to extract unique molecular identifiers, while MiXCR was used to determine the CDR3 positions. Recombination models were inferred per individual with the repgenHMM and IGoR tools using an EM algorithm. The analysis of shared clonotypes was done with the tcR package in R, with sharing normalized by the product of cloneset sizes. Out-of-frame nonproductive sequences were analyzed to study raw recombination free of thymic and clonal selection effects. TCRdb ran its own pipeline on the public reads, namely fastp trimming at Q25 and MiXCR clone calling, and kept in-frame beta chains. Each CDR3 protein gets just one entry, which takes the most common genes and DNA from the rows behind it. These V and J calls derive from TCRdb rather than the authors' analysis. The sample data list 1.5 million to 2 million distinct CDR3 sequences, and more than 30% of these were observed just once. 0.25% to 0.3% of the sample rests with the top ten.

The germline V gene (reference sequence) provides CDR1 LGHDT and CDR2 YNNKEL. The CDR3 covers 16 residues, taking in both the cysteine and the phenylalanine. Here the CDR3 DNA is all that survives: 48 bases in frame from base 1. The TCR sequence derives from a newborn girl in good health. The rearrangement combines TRBV3-1 with TRBJ2-7; a confident D gene designation cannot be given. Sequencing was carried out using cord blood. The DNA sequence is TGTGCCAGCAGCCAAGTTCTGGCAGCGATCTCCTACGTGCAGTACTTC. It specifies CASSQVLAAISYVQYF.